The sample holds a few counts of the clone carrying this T cell receptor beta chain. The antigen is not known. This specimen comes from a study of post-analysis software for immune sequencing data. Across the whole study: Relapsing-remitting, secondary progressive and progressive-relapsing courses of multiple sclerosis were included.

Unique molecular identifiers were carried by the TCR beta cDNA libraries. Input amounts of roughly 0.85 to 11 million T cells were used. These gave around 500,000 cDNA molecules, so each molecule approximated one T cell. TCRdb reanalysed the PCR reads using MiXCR and keeps one entry per CDR3 protein. The sample carries fewer than 550,000 distinct CDR3 sequences, 30% to 40% recorded once. V was pared by 0 bases and J by 2 bases, with 6 bases of the junction left unmatched. The CDR3 extends over 16 amino acids. Germline loops: CDR1 SGDLS, CDR2 YYNGEE. Study findings and constraints: By F measure, strong co-clustering occurred among samples prepared in the same batch. Normalized Chao1 diversity in multiple sclerosis patients fell significantly below that of controls. The study found TRBV5-6, TRBV5-1 and TRBV20-1 among a few TRBV segments more frequent in patients than controls.

The receptor comes from a girl aged 2-17 years with multiple sclerosis. The chain joins TRBV9 to TRBJ2-3; 7 bases agree with TRBD1. The sample comprised blood. CDR3 sequence (DNA): TGTGCCAGCAGCGTAGCTAGAGGGGGCCCCACAGATACGCAGTATTTT. It codes for CASSVARGGPTDTQYF.